The clone carrying this T cell receptor (beta chain) was seen ten or more times. These data originate in a study of neurological immune-mediated disorders. The trim removed 0 bases at V and 9 bases at J, leaving 19 bases unmatched. Looked up from germline, CDR1 is MNHEY and CDR2 is SMNVEV (reference sequence). The CDR3 contains 18 residues. 5'RACE with 10-nucleotide random UMIs produced the cDNA. TCRdb called the 5' RACE reads again in MiXCR, with one record for every CDR3 protein. The table lists some 60,000 distinct CDR3 sequences, 2% to 3% of them singletons. This chain connects TRBV27 to TRBJ1-2, with 7 bases that match TRBD1. Sequences were obtained from PBMCs. This clonotype was obtained from a middle-aged man with multiple sclerosis. The CDR3 bases are TGTGCCAGCAGTTTATCACCCCCCATTAGAACAGGGGAATGGCGCTACACCTTC. It codes for CASSLSPPIRTGEWRYTF.